These 28 T cell receptor beta chains were sequenced from one sample in a study of T cell responses to AZD1222 COVID-19 vaccine. Data came from immunoSEQ multiplex PCR; TCRdb stores just in-frame clones and leaves some out. Of nearly 110,000 clones listed, approximately 90% are singletons. Sequenced here: peripheral blood, sampled on day 0 of AZD1222 vaccination. The receptors originated from an adult in good health.

J is TRBJ2-2 and V is TRBV3-1 (or the pseudogene TRBV3-2), with 10 nucleotides matching TRBD2. The CDR3 is made up of 16 amino acids. The germline V gene encodes CDR1 LGHDT and CDR2 YNNKEL (reference sequence). The V segment lost 2 bases and the J segment 5 bases; nucleotides outside the gene matches: 5. The CDR3 region has the DNA TGTGCCAGCAGCCAATTCGGACTAGCGGTTACCGGGGAGCTGTTTTTT. Its protein is CASSQFGLAVTGELFF.

CDR3 sequence: CASVGNGGAYEQYF. CDR3 bases: TGTGCCAGCGTGGGTAATGGCGGGGCGTACGAGCAGTACTTC. This chain links TRBV27 with TRBJ2-7; D possibly corresponds to TRBD2 (6 bases). This CDR3 region has 14 residues. V was shortened by 8 bases and J by 4 bases, with 18 bases between the two germline ends. The germline V gene has CDR1 MNHEY and CDR2 SMNVEV (reference sequence).

This clone appeared a single time. The chain has TRBV29-1 and TRBJ2-6; no firm D call. V was shortened by 4 bases and J by 4 bases, with 11 bases between the two germline ends. CDR1 and CDR2 (germline): SQVTM, ANQGSEA. CDR3 length: 14 residues. DNA of the CDR3: TGCAGCGTTGTGTTCCGTCCAGGGGCCAACGTCCTGACTTTC. It codes for CSVVFRPGANVLTF.

The chain joins TRBV9 to TRBJ2-2, with 16 bases lining up with TRBD2. Germline loops: CDR1 SGDLS, CDR2 YYNGEE. V was pared by 0 bases and J by 5 bases, with 10 bases of the junction left unmatched. The CDR3 contains 20 residues. The CDR3 coding sequence is TGTGCCAGCAGCGTAGCTACCCTTGGGGGACTAGCGGGAGGGACCGGGGAGCTGTTTTTT. It yields the protein CASSVATLGGLAGGTGELFF.

The rearrangement links TRBV7-9 to TRBJ1-6; TRBD1 agrees at 7 bases. Trimming took 5 bases from V and 1 from J; bases not matched to a gene: 2. CDR3 length: 15 amino acids. CDR1 and CDR2 (germline): SEHNR, FQNEAQ (reference sequence). CDR3: CASSPGQSYNSPLHF. For the CDR3, the DNA is TGTGCCAGCAGCCCGGGACAGTCCTATAATTCACCCCTCCACTTT. The full variable domain, its missing parts supplied by reference TRBV7-9 and TRBJ1-6, is DTGVSQNPRHKITKRGQNVTFRCDPISEHNRLYWYRQTLGQGPEFLTYFQNEAQLEKSRLLSDRFSAERPKGSFSTLEIQRTEQGDSAMYLCASSPGQSYNSPLHFGNGTRLTVT.

The rearrangement links TRBV6-2 or TRBV6-3 to TRBJ1-1; D not resolved. V lost 5 bases to trimming and J lost 0 bases, with 13 bases between them. CDR3 length: 15 amino acids. Germline V lookup: CDR1 MNHEY, CDR2 SVGEGT. In DNA, the CDR3 is TGTGCCAGCAGTACCATCAAGACCATGAACACTGAAGCTTTCTTT. Its translation: CASSTIKTMNTEAFF.

The chain couples TRBV19 to TRBJ2-2; D may match TRBD1 or TRBD2 (5 bases each). The CDR3 loop spans 17 amino acids. The germline V gene encodes CDR1 LNHDA and CDR2 SQIVND (reference sequence). V was pared by 5 bases and J by 0 bases, with 16 bases between. The DNA of the CDR3 is TGTGCCAGTAGTCAACCCTCCGGGACGGCGAACACCGGGGAGCTGTTTTTT. Amino acids: CASSQPSGTANTGELFF. Variable domain in full (rest from reference TRBV19 and TRBJ2-2): DGGITQSPKYLFRKEGQNVTLSCEQNLNHDAMYWYRQDPGQGLRLIYYSQIVNDFQKGDIAEGYSVSREKKESFPLTVTSAQKNPTAFYLCASSQPSGTANTGELFFGEGSRLTVL.

The chain couples TRBV29-1 to TRBJ1-2; no clear D gene. Per germline, CDR1 SQVTM and CDR2 ANQGSEA. The CDR3 has 13 amino acids. Trimming cost V 4 bases and J 1 base, with 10 bases left between them. DNA of the CDR3: TGCAGCGTTGTTCTCGGCGATAACTATGGCTACACCTTC. As protein: CSVVLGDNYGYTF.

This clone was observed a single time. The chain is built from TRBV14 and TRBJ1-4, with TRBD1 identical over 8 bases. J lost 8 bases, V lost 3 bases, and 8 bases had no gene match. Germline V gives CDR1 SGHDN, CDR2 FVKESK. The CDR3 has 15 residues. CDR3 in amino acids: CASSHLGQGGEKLFF. Written as DNA, the CDR3 is TGTGCCAGCAGCCACCTCGGACAGGGAGGGGAAAAACTGTTTTTT.

The chain links TRBV10-3 to TRBJ2-5, with a tentative D call TRBD2 (6 bases). Per the germline V gene, CDR1 is ENHRY and CDR2 is SYGVKD. V dropped 5 bases and J dropped 5 bases, with 12 bases sitting between them. The CDR3 totals 13 residues. Here the CDR3 reads CAISRLDGETQYF. The CDR3 nucleotides read TGTGCCATCAGTAGACTAGACGGCGAGACCCAGTACTTC.

This chain links TRBV6-2 or TRBV6-3 with TRBJ2-1, with 8 bases aligning to TRBD2. From germline, CDR1 is MNHEY and CDR2 SVGEGT. CDR3 length: 15 residues. V shed 2 bases and J 10 bases; nucleotides not matched to a gene: 10. The CDR3 protein is CASSYRSGIIPEQFF. The CDR3 region has the DNA TGTGCCAGCAGTTACCGTAGCGGGATTATCCCCGAGCAGTTCTTC.

This chain connects TRBV18 to TRBJ2-6; D gene ambiguous. The CDR3 covers 13 residues. Trimming removed 0 bases from V and 3 bases from J, with 0 bases in between. Germline V gene sequence: CDR1 KGHSH, CDR2 LQKENI. The CDR3 here is CASSPPGANVLTF. In DNA form, the CDR3 reads TGTGCCAGCTCACCACCTGGGGCCAACGTCCTGACTTTC.

The rearrangement links TRBV3-1 (or the pseudogene TRBV3-2) to TRBJ2-2; D unclear. The CDR3 extends over 15 amino acids. Germline V gene sequence: CDR1 LGHDT, CDR2 YNNKEL (reference sequence). Trimming left V 4 bases short and J 2 bases short, with 11 bases between. CDR3 sequence: CASSPRNTNTGELFF. As DNA, the CDR3 is TGTGCCAGCAGCCCCCGAAATACCAACACCGGGGAGCTGTTTTTT.

The chain has TRBV28 and TRBJ1-2, with D uncertain. This CDR3 comprises 12 residues. V dropped 3 bases and J dropped 4 bases, with 6 bases sitting between them. Germline assignment: CDR1 MDHEN and CDR2 SYDVKM. The CDR3 nucleotides are TGTGCCAGCAGTTTCACGCCCTATGGCTACACCTTC. The encoded protein is CASSFTPYGYTF.

Only one count was recorded for this clone. The rearrangement joins TRBV7-2 to TRBJ1-2; TRBD1 agrees at 8 bases. The CDR3 has 14 amino acids. Germline assignment: CDR1 SGHTA and CDR2 FQGNSA. V shed 2 bases, J shed 6 bases, and the junction held 5 bases outside the gene matches. The chain's CDR3 is CASSLRQGADGYTF. DNA for the CDR3: TGTGCCAGCAGCTTAAGGCAGGGGGCCGATGGCTACACCTTC.

The J gene is TRBJ2-2, the V gene TRBV4-3; TRBD1 agrees at 7 bases. The CDR3 is 14 amino acids. CDR1 and CDR2 (germline): LGHNA, YSLEER. V shed 6 bases, J shed 1 base, and the junction held 2 bases outside the gene matches. The CDR3 sequence is CASSWTGNTGELFF. For the CDR3, the DNA is TGCGCCAGCAGTTGGACAGGGAACACCGGGGAGCTGTTTTTT.

The V call is TRBV6-2 or TRBV6-3, the J call TRBJ1-2; D unclear. CDR1 and CDR2 (germline): MNHEY, SVGEGT. Trimming cost V 6 bases and J 8 bases, with 16 bases left between them. This CDR3 has 13 residues. CDR3 coding DNA: TGTGCCAGCAGCTCCCGATGGGTAGGGGGCTACACCTTC. Translating it yields CASSSRWVGGYTF.

This clone has only a few counts. The chain employs TRBV18 and TRBJ1-2; 7 bases are a match to TRBD1. The ends lost 2 bases at V and 2 bases at J; junction bases unmatched: 14. The CDR3 loop spans 18 amino acids. CDR1 is KGHSH and CDR2 is LQKENI in the germline V gene. The CDR3: CASSPIWQSGQSNYGYTF. Here the CDR3 DNA reads TGTGCCAGCTCACCAATTTGGCAATCGGGACAGAGCAACTATGGCTACACCTTC.

The chain employs TRBV19 and TRBJ2-5, with 7 bases matching TRBD2. Germline trimming cut 5 bases from V and 5 bases from J; bases unmatched to any gene: 14. Looked up from germline, CDR1 is LNHDA and CDR2 is SQIVND (reference sequence). This CDR3 is built from 16 residues. As DNA, the CDR3 is TGTGCCAGTAGTTTGGGTCTAGCGATGGGGGGGGAGACCCAGTACTTC. Its translation: CASSLGLAMGGETQYF.

The chain is built from TRBV6-2 or TRBV6-3 and TRBJ1-2; TRBD1 matches at 9 bases. J gave up 4 bases and V 0 bases, and 6 bases lay outside the gene matches. CDR1 MNHEY and CDR2 SVGEGT come from the germline V gene. The CDR3 consists of 16 residues. CDR3 in amino acids: CASSYSGTGPSYGYTF. For the CDR3, the DNA is TGTGCCAGCAGTTACTCAGGGACAGGGCCCTCCTATGGCTACACCTTC.

This clone appeared a single time. The chain uses TRBV4-2 and TRBJ2-7; 7 bases fit TRBD2. Germline loops: CDR1 LGHNA, CDR2 YNFKEQ. The CDR3 contains 15 residues. V trimming: 0 bases; J trimming: 4 bases; junction bases outside the gene matches: 6. The CDR3 reads CASSQEQPSGYEQYF. The CDR3 nucleotides read TGTGCCAGCAGCCAAGAGCAGCCTAGCGGATACGAGCAGTACTTC.

This clone was recorded once. The V and J genes are TRBV3-1 (or the pseudogene TRBV3-2) and TRBJ2-7; D might be TRBD1 (6 bases). The CDR3 loop spans 14 amino acids. Germline V gene sequence: CDR1 LGHDT, CDR2 YNNKEL (reference sequence). V was trimmed by 4 bases and J by 2 bases, leaving 12 bases between them. DNA for the CDR3: TGTGCCAGCAGCCGCCGGGACAAGACCTACGAGCAGTACTTC. This codes for CASSRRDKTYEQYF.

This clone occurred a few times. The chain combines TRBV30 with TRBJ2-2; 8 bases line up with TRBD2. The CDR3 spans 15 residues. With V trimmed by 3 bases and J by 6 bases, 9 bases remained unmatched. Germline-derived CDR1 and CDR2 are GTSNPN and SVGIG (reference sequence). Written as DNA, the CDR3 is TGTGCCTGGAGGGGCTCTGAGCGGGAGTCCGGGGAGCTGTTTTTT. Residues: CAWRGSERESGELFF.

This chain connects TRBV13 to TRBJ2-6; D perhaps matches TRBD1 (6 bases). V lost 7 bases and J lost 4, with 8 bases in between. From germline, CDR1 is PRHDT and CDR2 FYEKMQ (reference sequence). The CDR3 spans 13 residues. CDR3 DNA: TGTGCCAGCACAGGGGCCGGGGCCAACGTCCTGACTTTC. It yields the protein CASTGAGANVLTF.

The chain carries TRBV27 and TRBJ1-5; TRBD1 matches 8 bases. CDR1 is MNHEY, CDR2 SMNVEV, per germline (reference sequence). This CDR3 spans 18 amino acids. Unmatched junction bases numbered 15, after V lost 8 bases and J lost 0 bases. The chain's CDR3 is CASGRTGTATYSNQPQHF. The CDR3 coding sequence is TGTGCCAGCGGTCGGACAGGGACAGCGACTTATAGCAATCAGCCCCAGCATTTT.

The chain employs TRBV5-1 and TRBJ1-5; TRBD1 aligns across 9 bases. CDR3 length: 15 residues. Germline assignment: CDR1 SGHRS and CDR2 YFSETQ. V lost 4 bases, J lost 4 bases, and 6 bases stayed unmatched. In DNA form, the CDR3 reads TGCGCCAGCAGCCGAGACGGGACAGGGAATCAGCCCCAGCATTTT. It yields the protein CASSRDGTGNQPQHF.

The chain uses TRBV10-3 and TRBJ1-3; D gene uncertain. The ends were cut back, 4 bases at V and 0 bases at J, with 10 bases in the middle. The length of the CDR3 is 15 residues. Per germline, CDR1 ENHRY and CDR2 SYGVKD. The CDR3 sequence is CAISGLSGSGNTIYF. CDR3 nucleotide sequence: TGTGCCATCAGTGGCCTTTCGGGCTCTGGAAACACCATATATTTT.

The chain recombines TRBV6-2 or TRBV6-3 with TRBJ2-2, with D perhaps matching TRBD2 (7 bases). V shed 4 bases and J shed 4 bases, with 13 bases lying between them. This CDR3 is 15 amino acids long. The V gene's germline CDR1 is MNHEY and CDR2 SVGEGT. For the CDR3, the DNA is TGTGCCAGCAGTTCCGGGGGGCGGCGCACCGGGGAGCTGTTTTTT. Translated, it gives CASSSGGRRTGELFF.